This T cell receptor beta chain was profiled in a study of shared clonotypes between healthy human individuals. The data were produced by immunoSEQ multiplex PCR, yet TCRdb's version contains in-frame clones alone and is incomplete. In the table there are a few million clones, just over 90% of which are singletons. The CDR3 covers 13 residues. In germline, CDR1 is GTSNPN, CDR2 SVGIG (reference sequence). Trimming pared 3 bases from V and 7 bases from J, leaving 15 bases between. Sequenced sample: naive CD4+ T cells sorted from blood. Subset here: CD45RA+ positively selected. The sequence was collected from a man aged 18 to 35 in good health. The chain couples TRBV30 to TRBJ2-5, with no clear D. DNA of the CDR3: TGTGCCTGGAGCCCCCAACGAGCCGGGACCCAGTACTTC. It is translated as CAWSPQRAGTQYF.